This entry describes one TCR beta chain. Its antigen is undetermined. Only Caucasian adults living in Nashville, Tennessee made up the donor group. Per the original methods: ImmunoSEQ supplied junction-only sequences lacking quality scores, so filtering was different. Repertoires were generated with immunoSEQ multiplex PCR, while TCRdb's copy carries only in-frame clones and drops some. D and trimming were read from the DNA, whereas the V and J calls and clone size are those reported in that table. Counted here are 2 million to 3 million clones, 90% to 95% occurring once; the ten biggest clones make up about 0.13%. The V gene's germline CDR1 is PRHDT and CDR2 FYEKMQ (reference sequence). The CDR3 totals 18 residues. V was cut by 3 bases and J by 5 bases, with 25 bases left in between. This sample is part of a study of shared clonotypes between healthy human individuals. The study's findings and limits: The generation probabilities recorded for non-shared clonotypes fell below those of clonotypes shared by all four donors. Some naive CD4 clonotypes, 4% to 6%, turned up in common across a handful of donors.

The chain has TRBV13 and TRBJ1-1, with D possibly TRBD1 on 6 matching bases. Sequencing was carried out using naive CD4+ T cells sorted from blood. Indicated subset: CD45RA+ positively selected. This clonotype was obtained from a man younger than 35 in good health. In nucleotides, the CDR3 is TGTGCCAGCAGCTTCTCCCTTCAGGGGTCATTAAAGGGGACTGAAGCTTTCTTT. It specifies CASSFSLQGSLKGTEAFF.